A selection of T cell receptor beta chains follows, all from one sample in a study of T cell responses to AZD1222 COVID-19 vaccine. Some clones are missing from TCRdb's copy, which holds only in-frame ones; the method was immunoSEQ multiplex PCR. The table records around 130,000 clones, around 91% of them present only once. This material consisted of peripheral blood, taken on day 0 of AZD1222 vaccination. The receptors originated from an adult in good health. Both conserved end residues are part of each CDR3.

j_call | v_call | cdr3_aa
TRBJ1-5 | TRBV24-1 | CAAGMLVGNQPQHF
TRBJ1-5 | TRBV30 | CAWKDRANQPQHF
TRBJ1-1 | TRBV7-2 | CASSLGRAEAFF
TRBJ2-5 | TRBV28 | CASWTSGRGETQYF
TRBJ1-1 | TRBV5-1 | CASSTQTNTEAFF
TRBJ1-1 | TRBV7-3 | CASSLLGGDTEAFF
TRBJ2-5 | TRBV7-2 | CASSPGTRETQYF
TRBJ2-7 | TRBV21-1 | CASSKRTGGNEQYF
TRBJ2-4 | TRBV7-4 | CASSPAHSGGPNPPKNIQYF
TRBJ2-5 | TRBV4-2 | CASSQGGDTRTETQYF
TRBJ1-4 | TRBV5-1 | CASRIQGWANEKLFF
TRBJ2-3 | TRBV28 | CASSFGGNSRTDTQYF
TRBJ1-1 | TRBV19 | CASSIARGTAFF
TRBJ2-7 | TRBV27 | CASSSLRDRGSYEQYF
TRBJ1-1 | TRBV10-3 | CAISEWSEDTEAFF
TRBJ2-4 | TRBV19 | CASSHPGLAKNIQYF
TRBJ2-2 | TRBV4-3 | CASSRAGTGSTGELFF
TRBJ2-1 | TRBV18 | CASSPIRWGLEEPNEQFF
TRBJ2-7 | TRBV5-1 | CASSQGTAPEQYF
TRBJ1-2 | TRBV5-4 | CAWGKGSYGYTF
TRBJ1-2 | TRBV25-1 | CASSGGAGGTLLDYGYTF
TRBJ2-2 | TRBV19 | CASSPDRTTGELFF
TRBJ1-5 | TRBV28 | CASSFPDRHNQPQHF
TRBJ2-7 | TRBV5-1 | CASSYRGSYEQYF
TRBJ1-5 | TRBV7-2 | CASSLAGQGTNQPQHF
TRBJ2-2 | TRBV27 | CASSFPTGELFF
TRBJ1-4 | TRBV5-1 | CASSLLPTNEKLFF
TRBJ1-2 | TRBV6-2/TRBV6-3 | CASSQDGFHQGTNYGYTF
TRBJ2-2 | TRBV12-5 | CASGSPLAGEDTGELFF
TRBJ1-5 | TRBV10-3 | CAIGGGYQPQHF
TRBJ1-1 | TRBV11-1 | CASSPQGVDTEAFF
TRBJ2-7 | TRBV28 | CASSLEGYEQYF
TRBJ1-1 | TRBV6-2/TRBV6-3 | CASSYSGGDSEMNTEAFF
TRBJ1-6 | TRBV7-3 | CASSPMGGPVSPLHF
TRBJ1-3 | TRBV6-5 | CASSYAAPSSGNTIYF
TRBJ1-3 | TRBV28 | CASSSTGVSGNTIYF
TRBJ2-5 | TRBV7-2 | CASSSFSHGETQYF
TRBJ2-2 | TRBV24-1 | CATSDVRQGANTGELFF
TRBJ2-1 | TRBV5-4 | CASSYRGHNEQFF
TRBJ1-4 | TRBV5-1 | CASSFGRVGATNEKLFF
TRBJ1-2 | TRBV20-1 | CSASAEPRGYGYTF
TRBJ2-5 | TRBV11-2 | CASSSEGQGSQYF
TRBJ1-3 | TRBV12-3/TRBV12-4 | CASSPSTGNTIYF
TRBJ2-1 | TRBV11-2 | CASSARTSGGRRDEQFF
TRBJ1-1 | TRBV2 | CASSGLQGGTEAFF
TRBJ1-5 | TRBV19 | CASSIGHDSNQPQHF
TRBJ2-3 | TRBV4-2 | CASSQGGGLAASDTQYF
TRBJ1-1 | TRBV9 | CASSVEEAPNTEAFF
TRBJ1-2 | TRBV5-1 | CASSKGQGYGYTF
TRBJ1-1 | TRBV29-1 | CSALQGSNTEAFF
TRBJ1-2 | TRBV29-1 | CSVDPGYGYGYTF
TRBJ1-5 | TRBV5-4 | CATKDGNSNQPQHF
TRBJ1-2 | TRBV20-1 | CSASRQGYGYTF
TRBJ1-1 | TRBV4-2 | CASSQVWGTTTEAFF
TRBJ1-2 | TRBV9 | CASSPTRGYGYTF
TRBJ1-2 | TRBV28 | CASSLLVQALGGYTF
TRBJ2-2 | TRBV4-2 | CASSPSGGDTGELFF
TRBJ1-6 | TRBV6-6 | CASSYSGWNSPLHF
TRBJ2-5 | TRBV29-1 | CSVGSGQETQYF